Reported below is one T cell receptor (beta chain). This CDR3 has 12 residues. Deletions cut 4 bases from V and 6 bases from J, with 10 bases between. Germline CDR1 and CDR2: GTSNPN and SVGIG (reference sequence). Clones were read by immunoSEQ multiplex PCR, and TCRdb kept only the in-frame ones, dropping some. The sample yields about 440,000 clones, 88% seen once. These data belong to a study of blood T cell repertoires in COVID-19. Sequencing was carried out using peripheral blood. The TCR originated in a woman aged 45-65 years with COVID-19, enrolled during active disease. V is TRBV30 and J is TRBJ1-5, with a possible D match to TRBD1 (6 bases). Here the CDR3 reads CAWKQGAQPQHF. DNA of the CDR3: TGTGCCTGGAAACAGGGAGCTCAGCCCCAGCATTTT.